The present TCR beta chain was sequenced within a study of blood T cells in healthy people across ages. The CDR3 is 17 amino acids. Germline CDR1 reads SGDLS; CDR2 reads YYNGEE. V lost 4 bases, J lost 4 bases, and 8 bases stayed unmatched. In the case of this clonotype: Its antigen is currently unknown.

In each sample, at least 7 million PBMCs were isolated. For the second PCR, which ran for about 6 to 11 cycles, a sample-barcoded 5' primer and a J-beta primer mix were used. MiXCR was run by TCRdb on the 5' RACE reads, yielding one entry per CDR3 protein. The profile shows some 550,000 distinct CDR3 sequences, under 55% of them singletons. Findings and limits, study-wide: With age, beta diversity per million T cells declined roughly linearly, significantly by 40 to 50. More naive CD4+ cells and higher diversity marked long-lived donors relative to aged donors.

The chain links TRBV9 to TRBJ2-3; TRBD2 matches 14 bases. The TCR originated in an elderly man in good health. Specimen: blood. DNA for the CDR3: TGTGCCAGCAGCACCTGGACTAGCGGGGGGTATGCAGATACGCAGTATTTT. This translates into CASSTWTSGGYADTQYF.